This entry concerns a single TCR beta chain. The data are from a study of blood T cell repertoires in COVID-19. Study-level information: There were acute and convalescent COVID-19 samples, and they came from the United States, Italy and Spain. From T cells, B-cell-depleted T cells, or PBMCs came the material, which was cDNA or gDNA.

The J segment lost 4 bases and the V segment lost 8 bases, leaving 4 bases of the junction unmatched. This CDR3 spans 12 amino acids. The germline gives CDR1 LNHDA, CDR2 SQIVND (reference sequence). Original analysis: Nucleated cell number was recorded as an estimate derived from reference gene primer amplification. Generated by immunoSEQ multiplex PCR, the TCRdb table keeps only in-frame clones and is missing some. V and J calls and clone size are those listed in that table; D and trimming were worked out from the DNA. Of some 180,000 clones in the sample, 75% to 90% were seen once. The sequenced material came from peripheral blood. The chain combines TRBV19 with TRBJ1-2; 7 nucleotides agree with TRBD1. This TCR was sampled from a woman aged 60 to 75 with acute or convalescent COVID-19. The CDR3, as DNA: TGTGCCAGTCACGCAGGGGGCTATGGCTACACCTTC. It codes for CASHAGGYGYTF.